The present TCR beta chain was sequenced within a study of blood T cell repertoires in COVID-19. Across the whole study: PBMCs, B-cell-depleted T cells, or T cells were the source of the cDNA or gDNA that made up the material.

From germline, CDR1 is MNHEY and CDR2 SVGAGI. The germline V and J ends were trimmed by 6 bases and 7 bases, with 15 bases remaining between them. The CDR3 consists of 13 residues. Methods used by the authors: Nucleated cell number was recorded as an estimate derived from reference gene primer amplification. Profiled with immunoSEQ multiplex PCR; TCRdb holds only in-frame clones, not every one. V and J calls and clone size are given by that table; D and trimming were obtained from the DNA. The sample has more than 75,000 clones; roughly four fifths are singletons. The TCR sequence derives from a man in his fifties or sixties with acute or convalescent COVID-19. The sequencing input was peripheral blood. The chain uses TRBV6-5 and TRBJ1-2; D unresolved. CDR3 residues: CASSINGFGGYTF. In DNA form, the CDR3 reads TGTGCCAGCAGCATTAACGGGTTTGGTGGCTACACCTTC.